The TCR beta chain under discussion was sequenced for a study of blood T cell repertoires in COVID-19. This CDR3 has 17 residues. V lost 2 bases and J lost 3; bases outside the gene matches: 9. Germline lookup yields CDR1 MNHEY and CDR2 SVGEGT. The protocol was immunoSEQ multiplex PCR, while the TCRdb copy is restricted to in-frame clones and leaves out a portion. The sample consists of roughly 100,000 clones, 77% of them appearing once. Material for sequencing was peripheral blood. The clonotype was recovered from a woman of 80 years or more with acute or convalescent COVID-19. V and J are TRBV6-2 or TRBV6-3 and TRBJ2-3, with 9 bases identical to TRBD1. The CDR3 coding sequence is TGTGCCAGCAGTTACGACCTAGGACAGGGGAGAACAGATACGCAGTATTTT. It is translated as CASSYDLGQGRTDTQYF.